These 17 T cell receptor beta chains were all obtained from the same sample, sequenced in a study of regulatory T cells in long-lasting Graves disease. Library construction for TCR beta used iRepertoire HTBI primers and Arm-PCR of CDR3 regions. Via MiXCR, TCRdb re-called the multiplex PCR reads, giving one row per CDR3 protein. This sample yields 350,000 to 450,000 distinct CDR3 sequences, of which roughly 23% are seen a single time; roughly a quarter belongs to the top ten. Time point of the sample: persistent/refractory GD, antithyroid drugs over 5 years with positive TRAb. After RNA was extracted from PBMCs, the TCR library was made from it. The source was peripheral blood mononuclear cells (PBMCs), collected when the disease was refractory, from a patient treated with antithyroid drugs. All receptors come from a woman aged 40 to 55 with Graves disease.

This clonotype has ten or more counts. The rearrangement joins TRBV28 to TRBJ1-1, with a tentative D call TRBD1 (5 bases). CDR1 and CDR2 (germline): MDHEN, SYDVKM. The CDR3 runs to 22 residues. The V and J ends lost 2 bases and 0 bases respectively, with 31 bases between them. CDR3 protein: CASSLPIQVPFRDGRMNTEAFF. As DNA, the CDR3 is TGTGCCAGCAGTTTACCGATACAAGTACCATTCCGGGACGGACGCATGAACACTGAAGCTTTCTTT.

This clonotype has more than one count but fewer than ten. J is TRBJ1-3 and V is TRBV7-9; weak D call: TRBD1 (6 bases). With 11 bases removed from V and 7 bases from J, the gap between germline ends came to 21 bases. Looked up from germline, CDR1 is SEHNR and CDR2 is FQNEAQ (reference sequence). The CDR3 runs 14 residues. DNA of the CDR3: TGTGCCGTCCATTCGGGGGCGATAGGGAACACCATATATTTT. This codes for CAVHSGAIGNTIYF.

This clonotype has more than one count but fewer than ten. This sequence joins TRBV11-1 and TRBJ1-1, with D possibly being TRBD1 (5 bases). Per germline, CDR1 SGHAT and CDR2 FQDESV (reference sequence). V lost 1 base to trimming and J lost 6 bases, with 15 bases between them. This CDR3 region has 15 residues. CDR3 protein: CASSLGGGECPEAFF. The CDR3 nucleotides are TGTGCCAGCAGCTTAGGGGGGGGGGAGTGCCCTGAAGCTTTCTTT. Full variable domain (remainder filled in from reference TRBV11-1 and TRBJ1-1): EAEVAQSPRYKITEKSQAVAFWCDPISGHATLYWYRQILGQGPELLVQFQDESVVDDSQLPKDRFSAERLKGVDSTLKIQPAELGDSAMYLCASSLGGGECPEAFFGQGTRLTVV.

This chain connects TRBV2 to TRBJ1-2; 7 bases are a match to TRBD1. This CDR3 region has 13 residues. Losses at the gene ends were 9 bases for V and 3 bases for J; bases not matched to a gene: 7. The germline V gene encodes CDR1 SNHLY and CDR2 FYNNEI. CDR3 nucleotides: TGTGCCAGATCATCCGGGACAGACTATGGCTACACCTTC. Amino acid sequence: CARSSGTDYGYTF.

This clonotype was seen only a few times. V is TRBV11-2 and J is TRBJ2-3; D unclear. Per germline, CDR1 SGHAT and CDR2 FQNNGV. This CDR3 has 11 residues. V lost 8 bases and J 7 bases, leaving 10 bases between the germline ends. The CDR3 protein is CASSTGYTQYF. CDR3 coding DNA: TGTGCCAGCTCGACCGGGTATACGCAGTATTTT.

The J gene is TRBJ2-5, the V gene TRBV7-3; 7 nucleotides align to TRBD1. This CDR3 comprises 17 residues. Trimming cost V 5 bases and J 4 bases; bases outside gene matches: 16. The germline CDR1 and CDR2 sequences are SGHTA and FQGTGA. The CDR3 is CASSPRPPPGTVETQYF. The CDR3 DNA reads TGTGCCAGCAGCCCGCGTCCTCCCCCCGGGACAGTAGAGACCCAGTACTTC. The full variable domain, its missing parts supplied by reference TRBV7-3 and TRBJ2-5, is GAGVSQTPSNKVTEKGKYVELRCDPISGHTALYWYRQSLGQGPEFLIYFQGTGAADDSGLPNDRFFAVRPEGSVSTLKIQRTERGDSAVYLCASSPRPPPGTVETQYFGPGTRLLVL.

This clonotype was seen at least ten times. The CDR3 nucleotides are TGTGCCAGCAGTTTGACCTGGGACAGGGAACGGCGCAATCAGCCCCAGCATTTT. Its translation: CASSLTWDRERRNQPQHF. The chain links TRBV12-3 or TRBV12-4 to TRBJ1-5; the match to TRBD1 covers 9 bases. CDR3 size: 18 residues. V lost 3 bases, J lost 2 bases, and 11 bases stayed unmatched.

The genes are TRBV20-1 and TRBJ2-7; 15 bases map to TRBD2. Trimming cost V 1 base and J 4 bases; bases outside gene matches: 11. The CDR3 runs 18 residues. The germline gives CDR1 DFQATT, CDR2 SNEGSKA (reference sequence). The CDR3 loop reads CSARGTLGTSGRMYEQYF. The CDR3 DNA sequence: TGCAGTGCTAGAGGAACACTGGGGACTAGCGGGAGGATGTACGAGCAGTACTTC.

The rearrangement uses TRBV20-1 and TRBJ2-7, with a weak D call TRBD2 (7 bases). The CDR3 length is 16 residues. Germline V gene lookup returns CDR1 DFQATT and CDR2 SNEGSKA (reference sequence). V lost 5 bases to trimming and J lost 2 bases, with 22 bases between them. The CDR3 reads CSAGGASGRPPYEQYF. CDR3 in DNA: TGCAGTGCTGGGGGGGCTAGCGGCAGACCTCCCTACGAGCAGTACTTC.

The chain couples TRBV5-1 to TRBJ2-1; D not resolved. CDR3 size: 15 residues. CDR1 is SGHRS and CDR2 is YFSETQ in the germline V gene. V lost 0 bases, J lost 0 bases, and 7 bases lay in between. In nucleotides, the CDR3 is TGCGCCAGCAGCTTGGTGGTTAGCTCCTACAATGAGCAGTTCTTC. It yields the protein CASSLVVSSYNEQFF.

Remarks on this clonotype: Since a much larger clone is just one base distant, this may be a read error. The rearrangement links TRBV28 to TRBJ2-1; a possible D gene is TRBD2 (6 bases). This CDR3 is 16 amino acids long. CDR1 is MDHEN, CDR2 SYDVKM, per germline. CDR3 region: CASSAGGAGSYDEQFF. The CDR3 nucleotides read TGTGCCAGCAGCGCAGGAGGGGCGGGATCCTACGATGAGCAGTTCTTC.

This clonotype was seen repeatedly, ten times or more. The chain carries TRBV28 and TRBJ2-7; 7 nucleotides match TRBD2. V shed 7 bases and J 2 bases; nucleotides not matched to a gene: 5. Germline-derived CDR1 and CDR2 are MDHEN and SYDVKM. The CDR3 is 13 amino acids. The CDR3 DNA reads TGTGCCAGCACATACACTAGCGCCTACGAGCAGTACTTC. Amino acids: CASTYTSAYEQYF.

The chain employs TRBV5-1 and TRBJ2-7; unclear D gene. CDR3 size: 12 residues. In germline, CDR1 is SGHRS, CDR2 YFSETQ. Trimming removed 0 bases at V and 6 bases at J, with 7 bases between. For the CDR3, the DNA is TGCGCCAGCAGCTTGGGACCCCGCGAGCAGTACTTC. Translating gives CASSLGPREQYF.

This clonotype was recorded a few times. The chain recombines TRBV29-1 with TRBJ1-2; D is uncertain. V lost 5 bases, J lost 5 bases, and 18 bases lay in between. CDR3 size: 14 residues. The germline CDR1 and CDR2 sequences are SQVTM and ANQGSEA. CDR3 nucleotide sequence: TGCAGCGTTATTACCCAGGCGGATGGGTATGGCTACACCTTC. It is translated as CSVITQADGYGYTF.

CDR3 protein: CASSARGGMDYEQYF. CDR3 sequence (DNA): TGTGCCAGTAGTGCTCGTGGCGGGATGGACTACGAGCAGTACTTC. V is TRBV19 and J is TRBJ2-7; D is possibly TRBD2 (6 bases). Germline lookup yields CDR1 LNHDA and CDR2 SQIVND (reference sequence). The ends were cut back, 5 bases at V and 3 bases at J, with 17 bases in the middle. This CDR3 spans 15 amino acids.

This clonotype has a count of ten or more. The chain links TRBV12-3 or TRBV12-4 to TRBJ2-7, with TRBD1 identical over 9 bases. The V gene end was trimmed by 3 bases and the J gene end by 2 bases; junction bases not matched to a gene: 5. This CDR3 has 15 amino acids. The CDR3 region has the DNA TGTGCCAGCAGTTTTCACAGGGGGCGCACCTACGAGCAGTACTTC. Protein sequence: CASSFHRGRTYEQYF.

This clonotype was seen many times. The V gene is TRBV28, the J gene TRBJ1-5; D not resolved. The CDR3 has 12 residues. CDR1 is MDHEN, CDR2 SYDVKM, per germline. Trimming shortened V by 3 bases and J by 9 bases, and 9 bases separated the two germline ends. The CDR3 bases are TGTGCCAGCAGTTTGGCCGGCCGGCCCCAGCATTTT. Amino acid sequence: CASSLAGRPQHF.